This TCR beta chain was sequenced during a study of OX40 agonist ivuxolimab in advanced cancers. Overall study context: The drug used for patients, ivuxolimab, was an agonistic anti-OX40 (CD134) antibody. Study results and limitations: The 0.1-3.0 mg/kg partial responders had among the lowest clonal expansion.

Profiling relied on immunoSEQ multiplex PCR, and the TCRdb table lists in-frame clones only, not all of them. The sample contains some 73,000 clones, around 89% of which appear only once. Per the germline V gene, CDR1 is SGDLS and CDR2 is YYNGEE. V was clipped by 0 bases and J by 2 bases, with 9 bases between them. The CDR3 has 14 residues. As for this clone: What it binds is not known.

This specimen was CD4+ or CD8+ T cells sorted from blood, taken in a trial of the OX40 agonist ivuxolimab. This chain links TRBV9 with TRBJ2-7; D could derive from TRBD1 or TRBD2 (5 bases each). The origin of this receptor is an adult with an advanced solid tumor such as melanoma, head and neck, liver or kidney cancer. The CDR3, as DNA: TGTGCCAGCAGCGTAGGAGGGGCCGCCTACGAGCAGTACTTC. It specifies CASSVGGAAYEQYF.